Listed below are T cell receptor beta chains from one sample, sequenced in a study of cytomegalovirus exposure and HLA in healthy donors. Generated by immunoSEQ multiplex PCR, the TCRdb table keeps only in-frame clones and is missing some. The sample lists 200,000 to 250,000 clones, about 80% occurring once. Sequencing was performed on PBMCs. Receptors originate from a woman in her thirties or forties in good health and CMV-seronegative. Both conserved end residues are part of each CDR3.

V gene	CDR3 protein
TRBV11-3	CASGPGGLTYEQYF
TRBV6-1	CASSETAQPYGYTF
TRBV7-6	CASSYLASGGTDTQYF
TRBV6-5	CASSQGTGLEKLFF
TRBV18	CASSPTSGGGYEQYF
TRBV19	CASSISRNQPQHF
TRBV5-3	CARSLVDKQEPQHF
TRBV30	CAWSQDRSSGNTIYF
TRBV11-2	CASSSVRHRETQYF
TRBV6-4	CASSLAGGPYNEQFF
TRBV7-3	CASSPSPVEAGELFF
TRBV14	CASSQGRGQPQHF
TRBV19	CASSEASKPGFF
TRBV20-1	CKESWGNTIYF
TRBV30	CAWSEGVSNQPQHF
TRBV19	CASSSPGVSNQPQHF
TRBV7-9	CASSPHRVREEDTQYF
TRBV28	CASSLWTGQETQYF
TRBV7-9	CASSLGLAGGTSYNEQFF
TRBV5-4	CASSLGQPTGELFF
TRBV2	CASSEGGTGSEQYF
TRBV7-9	CSSSLPGNEQFF
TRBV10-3	CAIRQGQGTGGYTF
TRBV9	CASSVGGPRTDTQYF
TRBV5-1	CASSQGGGYSPLHF
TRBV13	CASSPGTGAHGYTF
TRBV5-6	CASSSMKLGTGELFF
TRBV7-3	CASSLAGGSTGELFF
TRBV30	CAWTQRLPYEQYF
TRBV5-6	CASTIDSASSYNSPLHF
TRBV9	CASSPLTSGTGGGGNTIYF
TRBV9	CASSGSQGPNSPLHF
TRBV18	CASSPSPGQVSGNTIYF
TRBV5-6	CASSLDRNGYTF
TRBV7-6	CAVQGGGMETQYF
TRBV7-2	CASSQTGNQPQHF
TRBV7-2	CASSSQKTVTGELFF
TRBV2	CASSEAGGVADTQYF
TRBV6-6	CASRWDRGVNTEAFF
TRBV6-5	CASSYSQGQADTQYF
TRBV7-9	CASSLASGDLNEQFF
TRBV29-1	CSGAGGQANEQFF
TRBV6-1	CASSARRGRGEAFF
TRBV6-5	CATERRTEAFF
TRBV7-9	CASSWTGTGYTF
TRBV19	CASSIGRGGYTF
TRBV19	CASSKGGQGSHEQYF
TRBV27	CASSLRVTNEQFF
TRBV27	CASSVDRWATEAFF